The rows below give T cell receptor beta chains drawn from one sample of a study of T-cell memory formation after mild COVID-19. One entry per CDR3 protein results from TCRdb running MiXCR on the 5' RACE reads. The profile shows fewer than 350,000 distinct CDR3 sequences, about a sixth of them singletons. The specimen sequenced was PBMCs or a T cell subset sorted from them (not recorded which). The receptors were sampled from a man aged 18 to 29 who had mild COVID-19 (a few samples of this study predate the infection). Cell type and time point are not known. The CDR3 runs from the conserved cysteine through the conserved F or W. The order of the fields is clone size, V gene, J gene, CDR3 protein. Size is omitted from some rows. Given values are once, few, many or a class for expanded clones.

few	TRBV6-5	TRBJ2-5	CAILAEYQETQYF
few	TRBV29-1	TRBJ2-3	CSVTLGADADTQYF
few	TRBV12-3/TRBV12-4	TRBJ2-3	CASRKTSGRLDTQYF
-	TRBV5-1	TRBJ2-1	CVDSLQGIDNEQFF
-	TRBV12-3/TRBV12-4	TRBJ1-2	CASSLRQGSTF
-	TRBV29-1	TRBJ2-5	CSVDRETQYF
few	TRBV14	TRBJ2-1	CASSQDLVKTSHPNEQFF
-	TRBV3-1	TRBJ2-7	CASSQGPTGGYEQYF
few	TRBV7-2	TRBJ2-1	CASRRNPLFYNEQFF
-	TRBV6-2/TRBV6-3	TRBJ2-2	CASVGLARTGELFF
-	TRBV12-3/TRBV12-4	TRBJ2-3	CASSAVHTDTQYF